What follows describes a single T cell receptor beta chain. This clone occurred a few times. What antigen it recognizes has not been identified. No much larger clone exists at a distance of one base, and base qualities are not known. Repertoires were sampled multiple times during chemoradiotherapy, which allowed clonal expansion in the tumor microenvironment to be followed. From V the trimming removes 0 bases and from J it removes 2 bases, while the gene matches leave 7 bases of the junction unaccounted for. From the cysteine up to the phenylalanine, the CDR3 has a length of 16 residues. Only the CDR3 region is kept as DNA, spanning 48 bases read in frame from base 1. CDR1 and CDR2, looked up from the germline V gene, are SGHRS and YFSETQ. The data derive from a study of chemoradiotherapy in HPV16-positive cancers (dated by TCRdb to about 2022). About the investigation overall: Functional T-cell assays on cells from a couple of HPV16-positive patients defined candidate HPV-specific T-cell clones and common TCR motifs. The study set out to ask whether T-cell immunity against the HPV oncoproteins E6 and E7 changes over the course of chemoradiotherapy and whether that immunity affects survival. The candidate HPV-specific TCRs and motifs were then tracked in TCR repertoires from about 90 patients with HPV-related cancers. General conclusions and limits of the study: Expansion of candidate HPV-specific clones and E7-related TCR motifs was observed in the tumor microenvironment during treatment, whereas no such expansion was observed for non-HPV-specific T cells. Among HPV16-positive patients, expansion of HPV-responsive T cells during chemoradiotherapy was associated with better recurrence-free survival. Only a couple of HPV16-positive patients were used to derive the functional definition of HPV-specific T cells, and the survival association was reported for HPV16-positive patients.

Library creation used the immunoSEQ multiplex PCR assay. Here the immuneACCESS table is served through TCRdb, limited to in-frame sequences with V and J called. Missing clones are a known gap in these copies; in checked studies unresolved V genes cover under half, and the rest lacks a known reason. Present in this sample are around 2,000 clones, more than 80% of which were seen just once. The top ten constitute approximately 10% of the sample. The clonotype comes from a human donor with HPV-associated anogenital cancer. The rearranged segments are TRBV5-1 and TRBJ2-5; TRBD1 lines up with 7 middle nucleotides. The material was tumor tissue, obtained from a patient who underwent chemoradiotherapy. CDR3 sequence: CASSLGGQNGQETQYF. In nucleotides, the sequence is TGCGCCAGCAGCTTGGGGGGACAGAACGGTCAAGAGACCCAGTACTTC.